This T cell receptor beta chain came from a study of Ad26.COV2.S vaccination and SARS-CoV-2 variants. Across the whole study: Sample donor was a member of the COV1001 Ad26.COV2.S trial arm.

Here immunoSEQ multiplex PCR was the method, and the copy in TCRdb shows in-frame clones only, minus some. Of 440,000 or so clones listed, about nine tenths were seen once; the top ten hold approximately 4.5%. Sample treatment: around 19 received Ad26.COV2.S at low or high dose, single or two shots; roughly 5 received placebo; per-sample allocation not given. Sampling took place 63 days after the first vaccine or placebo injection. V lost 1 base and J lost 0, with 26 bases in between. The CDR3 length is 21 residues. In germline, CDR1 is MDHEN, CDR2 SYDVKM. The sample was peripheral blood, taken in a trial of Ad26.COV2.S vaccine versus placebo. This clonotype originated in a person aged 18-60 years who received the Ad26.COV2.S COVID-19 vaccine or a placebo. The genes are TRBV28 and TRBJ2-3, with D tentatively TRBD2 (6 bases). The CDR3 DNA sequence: TGTGCCAGCAGTTTATATGGGGGGTGGTTTGCGACAAGAAATAGCACAGATACGCAGTATTTT. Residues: CASSLYGGWFATRNSTDTQYF.